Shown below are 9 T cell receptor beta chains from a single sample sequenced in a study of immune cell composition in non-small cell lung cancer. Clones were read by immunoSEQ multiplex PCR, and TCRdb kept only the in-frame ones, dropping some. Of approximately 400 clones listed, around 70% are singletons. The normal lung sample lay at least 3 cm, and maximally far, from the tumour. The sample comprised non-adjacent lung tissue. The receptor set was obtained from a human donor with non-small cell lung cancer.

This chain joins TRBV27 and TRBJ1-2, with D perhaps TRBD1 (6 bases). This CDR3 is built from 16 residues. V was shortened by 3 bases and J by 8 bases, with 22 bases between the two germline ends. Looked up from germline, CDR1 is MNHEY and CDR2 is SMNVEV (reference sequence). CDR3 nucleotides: TGTGCCAGCAGTTTTCTTTCACAGGGTGGGCGGAGCGGCTACACCTTC. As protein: CASSFLSQGGRSGYTF.

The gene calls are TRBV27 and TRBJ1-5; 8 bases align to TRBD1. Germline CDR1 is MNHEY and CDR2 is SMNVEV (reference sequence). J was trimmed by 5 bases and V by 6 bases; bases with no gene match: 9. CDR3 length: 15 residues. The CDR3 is CASSPDRDFYQPQHF. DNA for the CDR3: TGTGCCAGCAGCCCGGACAGGGATTTTTATCAGCCCCAGCATTTT.

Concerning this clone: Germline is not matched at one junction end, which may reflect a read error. CDR3 in amino acids: CASSSQVNTEAFF. CDR3 DNA sequence: TGTGCTAGCAGCTCGCAGGTAAACACTGAAGCTTTCTTT. The chain is built from TRBV7-7 and TRBJ1-1; the D is unclear. The germline gives CDR1 SSHAT, CDR2 FNYEAQ (reference sequence). This CDR3 region has 13 residues.

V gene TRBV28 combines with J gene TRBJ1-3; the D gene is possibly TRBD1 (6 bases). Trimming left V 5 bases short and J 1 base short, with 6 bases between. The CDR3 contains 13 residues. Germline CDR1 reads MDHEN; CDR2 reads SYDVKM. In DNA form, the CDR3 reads TGTGCCAGCAGTCAGGGGTCTGGAAACACCATATATTTT. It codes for CASSQGSGNTIYF.

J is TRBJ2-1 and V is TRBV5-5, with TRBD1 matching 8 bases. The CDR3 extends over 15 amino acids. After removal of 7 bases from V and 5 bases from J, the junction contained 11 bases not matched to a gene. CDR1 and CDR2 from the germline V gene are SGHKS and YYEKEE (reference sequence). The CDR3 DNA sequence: TGTGCCAGCTCGGGACAGGCTGCGGGGCACAATGAGCAGTTCTTC. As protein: CASSGQAAGHNEQFF.

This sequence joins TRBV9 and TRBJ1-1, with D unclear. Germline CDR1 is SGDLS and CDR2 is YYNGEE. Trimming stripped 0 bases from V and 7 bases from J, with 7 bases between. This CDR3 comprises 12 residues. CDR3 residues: CASSVEVGEAFF. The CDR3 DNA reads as TGTGCCAGCAGCGTAGAAGTCGGTGAAGCTTTCTTT.

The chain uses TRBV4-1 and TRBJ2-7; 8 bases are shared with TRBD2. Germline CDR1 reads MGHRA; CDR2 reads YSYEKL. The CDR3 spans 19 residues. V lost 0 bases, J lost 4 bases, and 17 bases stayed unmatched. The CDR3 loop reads CASSQESPWRAGELYEQYF. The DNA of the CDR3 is TGCGCCAGCAGCCAAGAATCCCCTTGGAGAGCGGGGGAACTATACGAGCAGTACTTC.

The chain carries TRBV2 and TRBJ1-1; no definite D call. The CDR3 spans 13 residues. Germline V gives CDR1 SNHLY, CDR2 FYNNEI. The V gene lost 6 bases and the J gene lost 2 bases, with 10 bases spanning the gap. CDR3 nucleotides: TGTGCCAGCAGAGTACAGAGTAACACTGAAGCTTTCTTT. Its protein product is CASRVQSNTEAFF.

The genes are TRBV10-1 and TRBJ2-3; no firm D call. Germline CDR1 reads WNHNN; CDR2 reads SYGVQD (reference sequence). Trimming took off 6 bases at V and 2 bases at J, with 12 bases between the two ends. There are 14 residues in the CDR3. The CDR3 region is CASSSLPYTDTQYF. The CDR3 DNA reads TGCGCCAGCAGCTCTTTACCCTACACAGATACGCAGTATTTT.